One sample yielded the 20 T cell receptor beta chains listed below, sequenced in a study of siplizumab effects on memory and regulatory T cells. Only in-frame clones appear in the TCRdb table, and some are missing; sequencing was by immunoSEQ multiplex PCR. Of approximately 98,000 clones in the sample, around 94% were seen once. The specimen sequenced was non-Treg CD4+ T cells sorted from blood. The source is a human donor in good health.

The chain is built from TRBV5-6 and TRBJ1-1, with D possibly being TRBD1 (6 bases). The CDR3 length is 15 residues. Germline CDR1 and CDR2: SGHDT and YYEEEE. Trimming took 0 bases from V and 4 from J, leaving 13 bases between them. CDR3 DNA sequence: TGTGCCAGCAGCTTGGAAACAGGGCTGCGCACTGAAGCTTTCTTT. Translated: CASSLETGLRTEAFF.

This chain connects TRBV28 to TRBJ2-7, with TRBD1 matching over 10 bases. The germline gives CDR1 MDHEN, CDR2 SYDVKM. The CDR3 extends over 15 amino acids. The J segment lost 5 bases and the V segment lost 4 bases, leaving 8 bases of the junction unmatched. The CDR3 here is CASSSTGTGANEQYF. The CDR3 DNA sequence: TGTGCCAGCAGTTCTACCGGGACAGGGGCCAACGAGCAGTACTTC.

This clone occurred a few times. J is TRBJ2-7 and V is TRBV2, with a tentative D call TRBD1 (6 bases). Germline V lookup: CDR1 SNHLY, CDR2 FYNNEI. This CDR3 comprises 12 residues. The V end was cut by 5 bases, the J end by 3 bases, with 8 bases between. CDR3 in DNA: TGTGCCAGCAGTACACAGGGCTACGAGCAGTACTTC. Translation: CASSTQGYEQYF.

The chain carries TRBV28 and TRBJ2-5, with 8 bases lining up with TRBD2. The CDR3 runs to 14 residues. Germline trimming cut 5 bases from V and 5 bases from J; bases unmatched to any gene: 7. The germline V gene encodes CDR1 MDHEN and CDR2 SYDVKM. The CDR3 loop is CASSVFGRGETQYF. In DNA form, the CDR3 reads TGTGCCAGCAGTGTCTTCGGGAGGGGGGAGACCCAGTACTTC.

The CDR3 sequence is CASSKGRGVNTEAFF. In DNA form, the CDR3 reads TGTGCCAGCAGCAAAGGAAGAGGGGTGAACACTGAAGCTTTCTTT. The chain uses TRBV11-3 and TRBJ1-1; D is perhaps TRBD1 (5 bases). The CDR3 contains 15 residues. Trimming left V 5 bases short and J 0 bases short, with 13 bases between. CDR1 is SGHNT and CDR2 is YENEEA in the germline V gene. The full variable domain, completed using reference TRBV11-3 and TRBJ1-1, is EAGVVQSPRYKIIEKKQPVAFWCNPISGHNTLYWYLQNLGQGPELLIRYENEEAVDDSQLPKDRFSAERLKGVDSTLKIQPAELGDSAVYLCASSKGRGVNTEAFFGQGTRLTVV.

The CDR3 nucleotides read TGTGCCAGCAGTATACAGTGGGAGCAGTACTTC. Protein sequence: CASSIQWEQYF. The chain links TRBV28 to TRBJ2-7; D remains unclear. V gave up 5 bases and J gave up 7 bases, with 9 bases separating them. The CDR3 runs 11 residues. Per the germline V gene, CDR1 is MDHEN and CDR2 is SYDVKM.

This clone is a singleton in its sample. V and J are TRBV21-1 and TRBJ1-3; the table calls TRBD1, which could not be checked here. TRBV21-1 is flagged as a pseudogene. The CDR3 contains 18 residues. The CDR3 bases are TGTGCCAGCAGCAAACTGGCAGGGCCACTTAGCTCTGGAAACACCATATATTTT. Amino acid sequence: CASSKLAGPLSSGNTIYF.

The chain carries TRBV5-1 and TRBJ2-7; 9 nucleotides align to TRBD1. V was clipped by 4 bases and J by 2 bases; unmatched bases: 4. In germline, CDR1 is SGHRS, CDR2 YFSETQ. The CDR3 is 14 amino acids. CDR3 loop: CASSGNRGPYEQYF. The CDR3 DNA is TGCGCCAGCAGCGGAAACAGGGGGCCCTACGAGCAGTACTTC.

The rearrangement links TRBV15 to TRBJ2-1, with a tentative D call TRBD1 (6 bases). V lost 8 bases and J 4 bases, leaving 12 bases between the germline ends. Germline V gives CDR1 LNHNV, CDR2 YYDKDF (reference sequence). CDR3 length: 13 amino acids. The CDR3 loop reads CATARQGYNEQFF. The CDR3 nucleotides read TGTGCCACCGCGAGGCAGGGGTACAATGAGCAGTTCTTC.

In DNA form, the CDR3 reads TGCGCCAGCAGCTTGTTGACAGGGGACTCCACTGAAGCTTTCTTT. Its translation is CASSLLTGDSTEAFF. The rearrangement joins TRBV5-1 to TRBJ1-1; 8 bases are a match to TRBD1. This CDR3 has 15 amino acids. V was pared by 1 base and J by 4 bases, with 6 bases of the junction left unmatched. Germline CDR1 SGHRS, CDR2 YFSETQ. Full variable domain (rest looked up from reference TRBV5-1 and TRBJ1-1): KAGVTQTPRYLIKTRGQQVTLSCSPISGHRSVSWYQQTPGQGLQFLFEYFSETQRNKGNFPGRFSGRQFSNSRSEMNVSTLELGDSALYLCASSLLTGDSTEAFFGQGTRLTVV.

The gene calls are TRBV14 and TRBJ2-2, with D perhaps TRBD1 or TRBD2 (5 bases each). Trimming shortened V by 3 bases and J by 6 bases, and 20 bases separated the two germline ends. The CDR3 consists of 17 residues. CDR1 is SGHDN and CDR2 is FVKESK in the germline V gene. In DNA, the CDR3 is TGTGCCAGCAGCCAGTTTCCAGGCCTGAGGGGCTCCGGGGAGCTGTTTTTT. Its translation: CASSQFPGLRGSGELFF.

The genes are TRBV28 and TRBJ2-1; 10 bases are shared with TRBD2. The CDR3 consists of 15 residues. V shed 1 base, J shed 10 bases, and the junction held 7 bases outside the gene matches. Germline V CDR1 and CDR2: MDHEN, SYDVKM. The CDR3 loop is CASSLSLAGVREQFF. CDR3 DNA: TGTGCCAGCAGTTTATCCCTAGCGGGAGTTCGGGAGCAGTTCTTC.

V usage is TRBV18 and J usage is TRBJ1-1; the D is unclear. CDR1 and CDR2 (germline): KGHSH, LQKENI. The CDR3 totals 13 residues. V was cut by 2 bases and J by 4 bases, with 8 bases left in between. CDR3 in amino acids: CASSPEVRTEAFF. The CDR3 nucleotides are TGTGCCAGCTCACCAGAGGTTCGCACTGAAGCTTTCTTT.

The rearrangement joins TRBV7-2 to TRBJ2-1; no clear D gene. CDR1 is SGHTA and CDR2 is FQGNSA in the germline V gene. V lost 1 base, J lost 9 bases, and 10 bases lay in between. There are 13 residues in the CDR3. CDR3 sequence reads: CASSLGLPGEQFF. For the CDR3, the DNA is TGTGCCAGCAGCTTAGGCCTACCGGGTGAGCAGTTCTTC.

This clone rates as medium-sized. J is TRBJ2-5 and V is TRBV21-1; TRBD1 is the table's D call and was not checked against the DNA. TRBV21-1 is noted as a pseudogene. The CDR3 runs to 13 residues. The CDR3 nucleotides are TGTGCCAGCAGCAGGGCAGAGCAAGAGACCCAGTACTTC. Protein product: CASSRAEQETQYF.

The chain uses TRBV4-1 and TRBJ2-1; D is unclear. CDR3 size: 14 residues. Germline V gene lookup returns CDR1 MGHRA and CDR2 YSYEKL. V was trimmed by 5 bases and J by 8 bases, leaving 16 bases between them. Here the CDR3 reads CASSFQTRRDEQFF. CDR3 bases: TGCGCCAGCAGCTTCCAGACCCGACGCGATGAGCAGTTCTTC.

The chain links TRBV14 to TRBJ1-2; D ambiguous. The CDR3 contains 15 residues. Germline V gene data show CDR1 as SGHDN and CDR2 as FVKESK. The germline V and J ends were trimmed by 1 base and 0 bases, with 9 bases remaining between them. The DNA for the CDR3 is TGTGCCAGCAGCCAAGCTCTTGGACCTAACTATGGCTACACCTTC. Amino acids: CASSQALGPNYGYTF. The full variable domain, its missing parts supplied by reference TRBV14 and TRBJ1-2, is EAGVTQFPSHSVIEKGQTVTLRCDPISGHDNLYWYRRVMGKEIKFLLHFVKESKQDESGMPNNRFLAERTGGTYSTLKVQPAELEDSGVYFCASSQALGPNYGYTFGSGTRLTVV.

This chain uses TRBV9 with TRBJ2-1; weak D call: TRBD2 (6 bases). The germline gives CDR1 SGDLS, CDR2 YYNGEE. This CDR3 comprises 16 residues. V lost 0 bases and J lost 7, with 17 bases in between. CDR3 amino acids: CASSVASDLHTNEQFF. CDR3 coding DNA: TGTGCCAGCAGCGTAGCTAGCGACCTCCACACGAATGAGCAGTTCTTC.

The chain uses TRBV6-4 and TRBJ2-1; TRBD1 matches 8 bases. Germline-derived CDR1 and CDR2 are MRHNA and SNTAGT. V gave up 0 bases and J gave up 5 bases; unmatched junction bases: 12. CDR3 size: 18 residues. Here the CDR3 DNA reads TGTGCCAGCAGTGACTCAGGGCTAAGCAGGGGGCTCCACAATGAGCAGTTCTTC. The encoded protein is CASSDSGLSRGLHNEQFF.

This chain connects TRBV30 to TRBJ2-1; D is perhaps TRBD2 (5 bases). The CDR3 spans 14 residues. V was trimmed by 1 base and J by 8 bases, leaving 15 bases between them. CDR1 and CDR2 from the germline V gene are GTSNPN and SVGIG (reference sequence). This chain's CDR3 is CAWSASRVGYEQFF. Written as DNA, the CDR3 is TGTGCCTGGAGTGCCTCGAGGGTAGGATATGAGCAGTTCTTC.